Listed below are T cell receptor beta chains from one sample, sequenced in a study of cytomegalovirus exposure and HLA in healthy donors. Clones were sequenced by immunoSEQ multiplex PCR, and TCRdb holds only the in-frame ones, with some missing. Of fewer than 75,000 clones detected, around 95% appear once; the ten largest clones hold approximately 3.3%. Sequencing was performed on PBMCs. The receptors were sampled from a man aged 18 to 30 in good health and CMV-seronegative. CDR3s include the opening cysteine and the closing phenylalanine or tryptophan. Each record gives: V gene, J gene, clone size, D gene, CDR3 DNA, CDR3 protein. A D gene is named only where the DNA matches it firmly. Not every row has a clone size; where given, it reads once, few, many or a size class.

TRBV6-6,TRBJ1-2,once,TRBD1,TGTGCCAGCAGTCAGCGGGACAGGGCAAGTCATGGCTACACCTTC,CASSQRDRASHGYTF
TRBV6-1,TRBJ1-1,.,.,TGTGCCAGCGTAAACCTAATGAACACTGAAGCTTTCTTT,CASVNLMNTEAFF
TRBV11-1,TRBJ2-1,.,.,TGTGCCAGCAGCTCGCGGCGCGGGACAGTCTACAATGAGCAGTTCTTC,CASSSRRGTVYNEQFF
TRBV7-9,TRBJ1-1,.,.,TGTGCCAGCAGCTTAGTTATGGAAGCTTTCTTT,CASSLVMEAFF
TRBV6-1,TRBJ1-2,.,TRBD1,TGTGCCAGCAGTGCCACCGGGACAGGGGCTTTCTATGGCTACACCTTC,CASSATGTGAFYGYTF
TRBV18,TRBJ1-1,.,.,TGTGCCAGCTCTCAGGAACAGGGTGAAGCTTTCTTT,CASSQEQGEAFF
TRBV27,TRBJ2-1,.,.,TGTGCCAGCAGTTTATTTTGGGGGCAAAATGAGCAGTTCTTC,CASSLFWGQNEQFF
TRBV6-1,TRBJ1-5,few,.,TGTGCCAGCAGTGAAGAAGGGGAGGGGAGTCAGCCCCAGCATTTT,CASSEEGEGSQPQHF
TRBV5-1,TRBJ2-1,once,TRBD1,TGCGCCAGCAGCGGACCCGGGACAGGAGTAGGGGGTGAGCAGTTCTTC,CASSGPGTGVGGEQFF
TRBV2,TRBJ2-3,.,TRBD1,TGTGCCAGCAGTGACGAGGGGGCAGCCGGCACAGATACGCAGTATTTT,CASSDEGAAGTDTQYF
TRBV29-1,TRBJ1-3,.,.,TGCAGCGTTGAAGATTGGACACCCTCTGGAAACACCATATATTTT,CSVEDWTPSGNTIYF
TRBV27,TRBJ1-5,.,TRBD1,TGTGCCAGCAGTTTCTTGACAGGGCTAGATCAGCCCCAGCATTTT,CASSFLTGLDQPQHF
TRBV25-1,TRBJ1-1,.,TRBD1,TGTGCCAGCAGGGGACAGGGGAACACTGAAGCTTTCTTT,CASRGQGNTEAFF
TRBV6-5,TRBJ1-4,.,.,TGTGCCAGCAGTTATCTTGCTAATGAAAAACTGTTTTTT,CASSYLANEKLFF
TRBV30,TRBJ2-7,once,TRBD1,TGTGCCACAGGGACAGGCAACTCCTACGAGCAGTACTTC,CATGTGNSYEQYF
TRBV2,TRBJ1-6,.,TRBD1,TGTGCCAGCAAAGGACAGGGATCACCCCTCCACTTT,CASKGQGSPLHF
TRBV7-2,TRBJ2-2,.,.,TGTGCCAGCAGCCCACAGTACACCGGGGAGCTGTTTTTT,CASSPQYTGELFF
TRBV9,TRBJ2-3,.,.,TGTGCCAGCAGCCGGGACACCACAGATACGCAGTATTTT,CASSRDTTDTQYF
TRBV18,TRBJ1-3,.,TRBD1,TGTGCCAGCTCACCGCGGACGACAGGGTCTGGAAACACCATATATTTT,CASSPRTTGSGNTIYF
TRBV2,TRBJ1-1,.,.,TGTGCCAGCAGCCTTCAGGGGTTCGGCACTGAAGCTTTCTTT,CASSLQGFGTEAFF
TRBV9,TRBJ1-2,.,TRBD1,TGTGCCAGCAGCCTGAATTCCGGGACAGGGGGCTATGGCTACACCTTC,CASSLNSGTGGYGYTF
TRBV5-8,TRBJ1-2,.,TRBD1,TGTGCCAGCAGCCAACAGGGGAGAGGCTACACCTTC,CASSQQGRGYTF
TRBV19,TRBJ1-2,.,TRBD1,TGTGCCAGTAGTAAAGGACAGGGCGGCTATGGCTACACCTTC,CASSKGQGGYGYTF
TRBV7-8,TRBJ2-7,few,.,TGTGCCAGCAGCTTACAGGTCGGCGTTTACTACGAGCAGTACTTC,CASSLQVGVYYEQYF
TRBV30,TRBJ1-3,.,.,TGTGCCTGGAGCCCGAGCTCTGGAAACACCATATATTTT,CAWSPSSGNTIYF
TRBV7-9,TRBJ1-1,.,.,TGTGCCAGCAGCCCCTCTAGATTTGTGGACACTGAAGCTTTCTTT,CASSPSRFVDTEAFF
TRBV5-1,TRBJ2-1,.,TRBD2,TGCGCCAGCAGCTTCGGCGGGGGGTTTACCTACAATGAGCAGTTCTTC,CASSFGGGFTYNEQFF
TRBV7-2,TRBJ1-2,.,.,TGTGCCAGCAGCTTAGCATGGGAGTCGGGCTACACCTTC,CASSLAWESGYTF
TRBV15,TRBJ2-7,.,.,TGTGCCACCAGCAGCTTTTCGAGGAGGGGGCAGAGGAGCGAGCAGTACTTC,CATSSFSRRGQRSEQYF
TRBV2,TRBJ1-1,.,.,TGTGCCAGCGGTATTAGCATGAACACTGAAGCTTTCTTT,CASGISMNTEAFF
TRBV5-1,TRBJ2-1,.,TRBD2,TGCGCCAGCAGCTTGATCACCGGACTAGCTTACAATGAGCAGTTCTTC,CASSLITGLAYNEQFF
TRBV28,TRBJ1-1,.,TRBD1,TGTGCCACGACAGGGGGTTGGACTATGTCGACTGAAGCTTTCTTT,CATTGGWTMSTEAFF
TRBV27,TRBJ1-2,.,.,TGTGCCAGCAGTCCCCAGGGTGGGTATGGCTACACCTTC,CASSPQGGYGYTF
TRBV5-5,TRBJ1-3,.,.,TGTGCCAGCAGCCCGCTGGAGGCAGCTATCTCCTCTGGAAACACCATATATTTT,CASSPLEAAISSGNTIYF
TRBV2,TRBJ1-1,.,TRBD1,TGTGCCAGCAATGAACAGGGGAGGGCTCGATCGACTGAAGCTTTCTTT,CASNEQGRARSTEAFF
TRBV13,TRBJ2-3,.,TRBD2,TGTGCCAGCAGCTCCTTAGGTTCGCGGGAGGGGGATACGCAGTATTTT,CASSSLGSREGDTQYF
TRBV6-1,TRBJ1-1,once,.,TGTGCCAGCAGTGACCCACAGGGCGCTGAAGCTTTCTTT,CASSDPQGAEAFF
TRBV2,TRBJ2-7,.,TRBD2,TGTGCCAGCAGTGTGTTCCTAGCGGGTAACGACACCTACGAGCAGTACTTC,CASSVFLAGNDTYEQYF
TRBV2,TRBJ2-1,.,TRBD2,TGTGCCAGCAGCGTAGGACTAGCTCTAAACAATGAGCAGTTCTTC,CASSVGLALNNEQFF
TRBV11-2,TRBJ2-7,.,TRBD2,TGTGCCAGCAGCTCCCCCAGGACGAGGGAGGGAATGCAGTACTTC,CASSSPRTREGMQYF
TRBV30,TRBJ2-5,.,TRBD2,TGTGCCTGGAGTTTCGCTAGCGGGGAGACCCAGTACTTC,CAWSFASGETQYF
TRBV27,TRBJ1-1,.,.,TGTGCCAGCAGTTTCACAGGGCTGAACACTGAAGCTTTCTTT,CASSFTGLNTEAFF
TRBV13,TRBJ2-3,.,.,TGTGCCAGCAGTCGACCTCGTACAGGGGATACGCAGTATTTT,CASSRPRTGDTQYF
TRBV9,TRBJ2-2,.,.,TGTGCCAGCAGCGTCCTACAGTCGAACACCGGGGAGCTGTTTTTT,CASSVLQSNTGELFF
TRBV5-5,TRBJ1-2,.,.,TGTGCCAGCAGCCTGGTGGGCACATCATCCAAGGATGGCTACACCTTC,CASSLVGTSSKDGYTF
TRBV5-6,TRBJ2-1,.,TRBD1,TGTGCCAGCAGCGTCGGGACAGGGGATCTCAATGAGCAGTTCTTC,CASSVGTGDLNEQFF
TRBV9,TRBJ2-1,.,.,TGTGCCAGCAGCGGATCCCCGGGAAGGCCCTACAATGAGCAGTTCTTC,CASSGSPGRPYNEQFF